This T cell receptor beta chain was documented in a study of blood T cell repertoires in COVID-19. At the level of the study: PBMCs, B-cell-depleted T cells, or T cells were the source of the cDNA or gDNA that made up the material.

Trimming shortened V by 4 bases and J by 2 bases, and 12 bases separated the two germline ends. From germline, CDR1 is SGHRS and CDR2 YFSETQ. The CDR3 contains 15 residues. Using immunoSEQ multiplex PCR, the repertoire was profiled, and TCRdb retains in-frame clones only, with some absent. Of roughly 100,000 clones in the sample, 89% were seen once. On this clone: The sample contains more than one DNA sequence encoding this CDR3.

The sequenced sample consisted of peripheral blood. This chain links TRBV5-1 with TRBJ2-2; TRBD2 might be the D (5 bases). The sequence was collected from an elderly woman in a cohort sampled during active COVID-19. The DNA of the CDR3 is TGCGCCAGCAGCATCAGCGGCGGTAACACCGGGGAGCTGTTTTTT. Encoded protein: CASSISGGNTGELFF.